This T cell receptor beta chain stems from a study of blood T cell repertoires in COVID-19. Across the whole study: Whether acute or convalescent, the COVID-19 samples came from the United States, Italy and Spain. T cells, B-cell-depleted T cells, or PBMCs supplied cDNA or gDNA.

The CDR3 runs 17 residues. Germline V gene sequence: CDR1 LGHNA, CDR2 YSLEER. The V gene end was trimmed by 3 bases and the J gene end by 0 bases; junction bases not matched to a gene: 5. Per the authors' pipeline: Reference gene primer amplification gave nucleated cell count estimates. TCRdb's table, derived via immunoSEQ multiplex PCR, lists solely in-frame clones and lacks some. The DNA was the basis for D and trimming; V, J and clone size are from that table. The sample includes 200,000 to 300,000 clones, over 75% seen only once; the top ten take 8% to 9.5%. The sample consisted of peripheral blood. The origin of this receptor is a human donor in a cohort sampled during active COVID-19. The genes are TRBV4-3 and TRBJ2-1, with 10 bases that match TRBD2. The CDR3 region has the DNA TGCGCCAGCAGCCACCTTCTAGCGGGGGACTCCTACAATGAGCAGTTCTTC. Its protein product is CASSHLLAGDSYNEQFF.